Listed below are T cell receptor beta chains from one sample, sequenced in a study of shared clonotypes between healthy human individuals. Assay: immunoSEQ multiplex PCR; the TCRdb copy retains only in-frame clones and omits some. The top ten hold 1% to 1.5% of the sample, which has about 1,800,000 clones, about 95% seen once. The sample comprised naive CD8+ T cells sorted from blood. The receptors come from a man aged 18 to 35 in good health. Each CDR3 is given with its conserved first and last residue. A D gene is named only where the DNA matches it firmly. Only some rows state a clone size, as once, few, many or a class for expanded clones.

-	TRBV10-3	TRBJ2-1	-	TGTGCCATCAGTCTGACGGACAATGATGATTACAATGAGCAGTTCTTC	CAISLTDNDDYNEQFF
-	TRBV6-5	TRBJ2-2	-	TGTGCCAGCAGTTACTCTGTCGGCCCAGGGGAGCTGTTTTTT	CASSYSVGPGELFF
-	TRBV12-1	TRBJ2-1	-	TGTGCCAGCAGCCTCCCCCGACTAGTTGAATGGGACAATGAGCAGTTCTTC	CASSLPRLVEWDNEQFF
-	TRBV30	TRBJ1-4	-	TGTGCCTGGAGTGTATTCCAGGGAAGTAATGAAAAACTGTTTTTT	CAWSVFQGSNEKLFF
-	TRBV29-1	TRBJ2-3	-	TGCAGCGTTGAGTCTCTGGAGACGCAGTATTTT	CSVESLETQYF
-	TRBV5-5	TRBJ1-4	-	TGTGCCAGCAGCCAAGGGGGTTTTGAAAAACTGTTTTTT	CASSQGGFEKLFF
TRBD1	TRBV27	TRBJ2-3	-	TGTGCCAGCAGTGTAGGACAGGCAGATACGCAGTATTTT	CASSVGQADTQYF
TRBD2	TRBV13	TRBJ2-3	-	TGTGCCAGCAGCTTACCTGGACTAGCAGGCACAGATACGCAGTATTTT	CASSLPGLAGTDTQYF
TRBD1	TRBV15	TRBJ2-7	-	TGTGCCACCGAGGAGAGACAGGGTTTTGGCGAGCAGTACTTC	CATEERQGFGEQYF
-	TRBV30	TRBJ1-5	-	TGTGCCTGGGGGGTTGAGAATAGCAATCAGCCCCAGCATTTT	CAWGVENSNQPQHF
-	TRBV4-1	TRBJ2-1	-	TGCGCCAGCAGCCAAGCTGGAACAGACTTGCACAATGAGCAGTTCTTC	CASSQAGTDLHNEQFF
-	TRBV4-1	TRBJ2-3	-	TGCGCCAGCAGCCAACGATCACAGGGGGGGAGCACAGATACGCAGTATTTT	CASSQRSQGGSTDTQYF
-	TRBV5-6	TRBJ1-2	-	TGTGCCAGCAGCTTGGCAACAGGAGGGCTACATGGCTACACCTTC	CASSLATGGLHGYTF
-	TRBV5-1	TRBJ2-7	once	TGCGCCAGCAGCTTGGAGATCAGATACGAGCAGTACTTC	CASSLEIRYEQYF
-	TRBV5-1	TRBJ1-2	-	TGCGCCAGCAGCTTGGAAGGGCCCCTCGATGGCTACACCTTC	CASSLEGPLDGYTF
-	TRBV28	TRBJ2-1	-	TGTGCCAGCAGCTTACAGGGGGGGCCGAATGAGCAGTTCTTC	CASSLQGGPNEQFF
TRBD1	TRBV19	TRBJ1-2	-	TGTGCCAGTAGTCAATGGACAGGGAGGCATGGCTACACCTTC	CASSQWTGRHGYTF
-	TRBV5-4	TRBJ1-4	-	TGTGCCAGCAGCTCCGGACTTAATGAAAAACTGTTTTTT	CASSSGLNEKLFF
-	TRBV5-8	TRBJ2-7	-	TGTGCCAGCAGTTCTCCGGGGGTAAACTACGAGCAGTACTTC	CASSSPGVNYEQYF
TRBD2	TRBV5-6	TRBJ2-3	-	TGTGCCAGCAGCTCCGCGACTAGCGGGGTTTCGGATACGCAGTATTTT	CASSSATSGVSDTQYF
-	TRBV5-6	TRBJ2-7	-	TGTGCCAGCAGCCATAGCGGAACAACCTACGAGCAGTACTTC	CASSHSGTTYEQYF
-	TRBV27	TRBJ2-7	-	TGTGCCAGCAGCCGGCAGATACCCTACGAGCAGTACTTC	CASSRQIPYEQYF
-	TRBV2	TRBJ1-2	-	TGTGCCAGCAGTGCTTTTTTGTCCTCCGTTGGGGACACCTTC	CASSAFLSSVGDTF
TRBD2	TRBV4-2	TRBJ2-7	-	TGTGCCAGCAGCCCCGGGACTAGCGGAACCTACGAGCAGTACTTC	CASSPGTSGTYEQYF
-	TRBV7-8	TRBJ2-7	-	TGTGCCAGCAGCTTAGGTCGGGCGGAGCCCTCCCACGAGCAGTACTTC	CASSLGRAEPSHEQYF
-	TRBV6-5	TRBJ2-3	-	TGTGCCAGCAGGGAGTGGGGGACAGATACGCAGTATTTT	CASREWGTDTQYF
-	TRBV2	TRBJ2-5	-	TGTGCCAGCACCCTCGGGGGAGAGACCCAGTACTTC	CASTLGGETQYF
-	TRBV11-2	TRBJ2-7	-	TGTGCCAGCAGCTTAGTTATCGGCTACGAGCAGTACTTC	CASSLVIGYEQYF
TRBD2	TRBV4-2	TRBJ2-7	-	TGTGCCAGCAGCCCGACGACTAGCGACTCCTACGAGCAGTACTTC	CASSPTTSDSYEQYF
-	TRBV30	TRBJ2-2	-	TGTGCCTGGAGTGTAGATACACGAATCGGGGAGCTGTTTTTT	CAWSVDTRIGELFF
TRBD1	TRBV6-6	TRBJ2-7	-	TGTGCCAGCAGTTACCCAGACAGGGGGTCCGACGAGCAGTACTTC	CASSYPDRGSDEQYF
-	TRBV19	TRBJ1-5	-	TGTGCCAGTAGTATCGGGGAGTCCCCCCAGCATTTT	CASSIGESPQHF
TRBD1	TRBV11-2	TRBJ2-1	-	TGTGCCAGCAGCTTCCCAGGACAGGGGCACAATGAGCAGTTCTTC	CASSFPGQGHNEQFF
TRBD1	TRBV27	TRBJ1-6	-	TGTGCCAGCAGTTTCGAAACGCCCGGGGACAGGGGAAATTCACCCCTCCACTTT	CASSFETPGDRGNSPLHF
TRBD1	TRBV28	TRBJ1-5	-	TGTGCCAGCAGTTCCCTACAGGGGGCGAGCAATCAGCCCCAGCATTTT	CASSSLQGASNQPQHF
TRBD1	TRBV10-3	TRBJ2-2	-	TGTGCCATCAGTGAAGGACAGGGTGCGAACACCGGGGAGCTGTTTTTT	CAISEGQGANTGELFF
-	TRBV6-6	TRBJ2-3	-	TGTGCCAGCAGTTACTATTGGGACATAGGGGCAGATACGCAGTATTTT	CASSYYWDIGADTQYF
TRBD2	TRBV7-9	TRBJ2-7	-	TGTGCCAGCAGCCGGGGGGGCTACGAGCAGTACTTC	CASSRGGYEQYF
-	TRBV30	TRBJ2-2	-	TGTGCCTGGAGTGGTATCTTCGGGGAGCTGTTTTTT	CAWSGIFGELFF
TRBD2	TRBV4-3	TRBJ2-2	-	TGCGCCAGCAGTCCTACTAGCGGACCGACCGGGGAGCTGTTTTTT	CASSPTSGPTGELFF
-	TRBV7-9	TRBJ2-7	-	TGTGCCAGCAGCTTGAGGAATTTCTACGAGCAGTACTTC	CASSLRNFYEQYF
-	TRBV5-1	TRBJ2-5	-	TGCGCCAGCAGCTTGGAGGGCGGGCACCAAGAGACCCAGTACTTC	CASSLEGGHQETQYF
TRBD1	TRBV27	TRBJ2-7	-	TGTGCCAGCAGTCAAGGGACAGGGGTCTACGAGCAGTACTTC	CASSQGTGVYEQYF
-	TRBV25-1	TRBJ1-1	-	TGTGCCAGCAGTGAATACGGAAACGCTGAAGCTTTCTTT	CASSEYGNAEAFF
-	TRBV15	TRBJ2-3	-	TGTGCCACTCGCGGACGGCTCACAGATACGCAGTATTTT	CATRGRLTDTQYF
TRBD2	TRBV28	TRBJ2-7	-	TGTGCCAGCAGTTTCCCAGTAGATCTAGCGGGCTCCTACGAGCAGTACTTC	CASSFPVDLAGSYEQYF
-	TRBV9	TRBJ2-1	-	TGTGCCAGCAGCGTAGGATTTGCGAACAATGAGCAGTTCTTC	CASSVGFANNEQFF